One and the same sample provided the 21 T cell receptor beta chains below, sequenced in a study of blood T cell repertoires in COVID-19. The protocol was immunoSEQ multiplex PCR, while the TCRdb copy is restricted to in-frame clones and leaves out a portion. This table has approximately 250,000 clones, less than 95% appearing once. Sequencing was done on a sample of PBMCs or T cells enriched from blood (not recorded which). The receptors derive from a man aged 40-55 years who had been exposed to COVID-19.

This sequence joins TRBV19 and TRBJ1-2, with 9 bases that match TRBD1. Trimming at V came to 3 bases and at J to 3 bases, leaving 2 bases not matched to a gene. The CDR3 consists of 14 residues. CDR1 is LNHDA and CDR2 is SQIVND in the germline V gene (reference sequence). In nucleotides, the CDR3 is TGTGCCAGTAGTATTGGACAGGGGTACTATGGCTACACCTTC. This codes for CASSIGQGYYGYTF.

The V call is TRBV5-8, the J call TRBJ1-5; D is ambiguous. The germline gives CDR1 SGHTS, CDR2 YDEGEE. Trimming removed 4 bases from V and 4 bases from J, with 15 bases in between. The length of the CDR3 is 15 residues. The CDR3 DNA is TGTGCCAGCAGCACCCACCAAGGGAGTAATCAGCCCCAGCATTTT. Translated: CASSTHQGSNQPQHF. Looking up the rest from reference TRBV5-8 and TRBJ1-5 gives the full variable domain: EAGVTQSPTHLIKTRGQQATLRCSPISGHTSVYWYQQALGLGLQFLLWYDEGEERNRGNFPPRFSGRQFPNYSSELNVNALELEDSALYLCASSTHQGSNQPQHFGDGTRLSIL.

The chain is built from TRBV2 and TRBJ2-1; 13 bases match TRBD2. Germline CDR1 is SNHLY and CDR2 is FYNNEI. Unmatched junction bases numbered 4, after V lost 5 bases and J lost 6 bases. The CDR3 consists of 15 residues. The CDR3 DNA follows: TGTGCCAGCAGTCCTGGACTAGCGGGAGCCAATGAGCAGTTCTTC. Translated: CASSPGLAGANEQFF.

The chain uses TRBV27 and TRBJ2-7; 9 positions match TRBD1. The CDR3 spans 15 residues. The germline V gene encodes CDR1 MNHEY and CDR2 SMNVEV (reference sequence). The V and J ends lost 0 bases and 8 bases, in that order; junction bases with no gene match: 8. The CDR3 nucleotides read TGTGCCAGCAGTTTATCGAAGGACAGGGGTCACAAGCAGTACTTC. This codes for CASSLSKDRGHKQYF.

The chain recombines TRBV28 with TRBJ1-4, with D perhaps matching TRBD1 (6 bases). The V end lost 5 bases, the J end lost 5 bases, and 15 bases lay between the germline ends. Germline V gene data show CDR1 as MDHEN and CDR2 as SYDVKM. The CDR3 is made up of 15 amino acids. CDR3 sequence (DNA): TGTGCCAGCAGTGCAACAGGGTTACCGAATGAAAAACTGTTTTTT. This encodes CASSATGLPNEKLFF.

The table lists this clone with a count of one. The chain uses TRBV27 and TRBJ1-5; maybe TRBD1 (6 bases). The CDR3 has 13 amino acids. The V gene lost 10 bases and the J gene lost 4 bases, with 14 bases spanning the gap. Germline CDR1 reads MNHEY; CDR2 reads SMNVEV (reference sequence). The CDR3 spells CATQGTLNQPQHF. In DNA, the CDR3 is TGTGCCACCCAGGGGACGTTAAATCAGCCCCAGCATTTT.

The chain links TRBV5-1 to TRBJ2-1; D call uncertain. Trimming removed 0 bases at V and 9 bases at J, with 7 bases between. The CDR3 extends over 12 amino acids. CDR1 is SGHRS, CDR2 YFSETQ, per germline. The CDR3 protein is CASSLGPGEQFF. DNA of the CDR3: TGCGCCAGCAGCTTGGGTCCGGGTGAGCAGTTCTTC.

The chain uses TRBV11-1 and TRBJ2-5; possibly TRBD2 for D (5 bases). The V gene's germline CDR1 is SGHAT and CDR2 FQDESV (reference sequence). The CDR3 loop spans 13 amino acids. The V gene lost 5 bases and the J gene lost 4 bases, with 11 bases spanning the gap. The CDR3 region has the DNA TGTGCCAGCAGCGCCGATGAGGGAGAGACCCAGTACTTC. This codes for CASSADEGETQYF.

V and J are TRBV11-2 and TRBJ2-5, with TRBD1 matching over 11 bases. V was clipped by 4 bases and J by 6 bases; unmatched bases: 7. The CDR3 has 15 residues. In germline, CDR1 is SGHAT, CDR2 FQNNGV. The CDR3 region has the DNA TGTGCCAGCAGCTCATCGGGGACAGGGGGGCAGACCCAGTACTTC. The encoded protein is CASSSSGTGGQTQYF.

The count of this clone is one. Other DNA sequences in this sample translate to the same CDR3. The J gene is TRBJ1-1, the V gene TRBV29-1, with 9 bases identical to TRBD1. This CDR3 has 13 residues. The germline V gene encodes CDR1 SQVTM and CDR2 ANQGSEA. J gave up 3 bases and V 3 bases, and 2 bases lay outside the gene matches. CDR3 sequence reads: CSVDRDRDTEAFF. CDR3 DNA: TGCAGCGTTGATAGGGACAGGGACACTGAAGCTTTCTTT.

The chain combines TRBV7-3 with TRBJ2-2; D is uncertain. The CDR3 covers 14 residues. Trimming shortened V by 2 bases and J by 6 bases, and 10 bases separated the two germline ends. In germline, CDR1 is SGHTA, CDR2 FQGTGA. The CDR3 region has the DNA TGTGCCAGCAGCTTATACCGGGTGGCCGGGGAGCTGTTTTTT. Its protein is CASSLYRVAGELFF. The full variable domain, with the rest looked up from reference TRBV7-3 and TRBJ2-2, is GAGVSQTPSNKVTEKGKYVELRCDPISGHTALYWYRQSLGQGPEFLIYFQGTGAADDSGLPNDRFFAVRPEGSVSTLKIQRTERGDSAVYLCASSLYRVAGELFFGEGSRLTVL.

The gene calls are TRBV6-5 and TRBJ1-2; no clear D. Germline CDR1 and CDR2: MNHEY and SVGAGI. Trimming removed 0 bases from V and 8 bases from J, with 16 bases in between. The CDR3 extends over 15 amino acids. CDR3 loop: CASSYSTMAVYGYTF. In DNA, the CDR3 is TGTGCCAGCAGTTACTCGACTATGGCGGTTTACGGCTACACCTTC.

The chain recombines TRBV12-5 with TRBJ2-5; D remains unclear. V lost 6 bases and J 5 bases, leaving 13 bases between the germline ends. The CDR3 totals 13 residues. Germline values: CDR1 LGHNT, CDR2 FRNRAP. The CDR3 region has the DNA TGTGCTAGTGGCGCCTTATCCGGGGAGACCCAGTACTTC. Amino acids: CASGALSGETQYF.

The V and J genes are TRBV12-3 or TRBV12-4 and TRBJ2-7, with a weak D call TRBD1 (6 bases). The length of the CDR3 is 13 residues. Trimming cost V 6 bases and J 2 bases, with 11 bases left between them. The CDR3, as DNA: TGTGCCAGCAGCAAGACAGGTACCTACGAGCAGTACTTC. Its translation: CASSKTGTYEQYF.

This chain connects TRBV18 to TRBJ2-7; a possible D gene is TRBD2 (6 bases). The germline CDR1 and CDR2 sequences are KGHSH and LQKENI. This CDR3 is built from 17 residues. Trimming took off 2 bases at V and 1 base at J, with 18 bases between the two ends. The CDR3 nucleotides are TGTGCCAGCTCACCAGAAGACACCGGGACTGCTTCCTACGAGCAGTACTTC. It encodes CASSPEDTGTASYEQYF. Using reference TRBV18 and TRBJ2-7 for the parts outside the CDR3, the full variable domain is NAGVMQNPRHLVRRRGQEARLRCSPMKGHSHVYWYRQLPEEGLKFMVYLQKENIIDESGMPKERFSAEFPKEGPSILRIQQVVRGDSAAYFCASSPEDTGTASYEQYFGPGTRLTVT.

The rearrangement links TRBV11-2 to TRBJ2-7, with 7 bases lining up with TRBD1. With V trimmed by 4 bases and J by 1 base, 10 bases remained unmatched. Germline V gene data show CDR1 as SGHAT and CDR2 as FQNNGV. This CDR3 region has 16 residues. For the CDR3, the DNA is TGTGCCAGCAGCTCCAAGCCCAGACAGGGTTCCTACGAGCAGTACTTC. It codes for CASSSKPRQGSYEQYF.

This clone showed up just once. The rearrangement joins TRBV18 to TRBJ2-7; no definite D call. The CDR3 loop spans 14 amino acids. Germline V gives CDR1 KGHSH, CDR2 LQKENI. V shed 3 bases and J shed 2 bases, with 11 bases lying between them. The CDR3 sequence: CASSPSKAPYEQYF. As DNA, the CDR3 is TGTGCCAGCTCACCCTCGAAAGCCCCCTACGAGCAGTACTTC.

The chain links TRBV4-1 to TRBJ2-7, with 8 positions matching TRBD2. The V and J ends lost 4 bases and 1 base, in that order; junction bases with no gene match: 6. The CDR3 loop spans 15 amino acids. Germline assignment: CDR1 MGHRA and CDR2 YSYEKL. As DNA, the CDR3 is TGCGCCAGCAGCCTTGGACTAGCTGGTTCCTACGAGCAGTACTTC. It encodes CASSLGLAGSYEQYF.

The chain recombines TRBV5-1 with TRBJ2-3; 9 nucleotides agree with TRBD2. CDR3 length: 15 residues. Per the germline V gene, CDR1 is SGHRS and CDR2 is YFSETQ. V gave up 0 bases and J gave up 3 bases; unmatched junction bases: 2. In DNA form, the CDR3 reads TGCGCCAGCAGCTTGGCAGCGGGAGGAACAGATACGCAGTATTTT. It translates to CASSLAAGGTDTQYF.

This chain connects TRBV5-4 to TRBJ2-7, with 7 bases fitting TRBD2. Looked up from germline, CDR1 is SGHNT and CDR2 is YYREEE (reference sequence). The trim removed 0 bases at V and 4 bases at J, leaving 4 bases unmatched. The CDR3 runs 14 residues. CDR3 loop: CASSLASGPYEQYF. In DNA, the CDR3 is TGTGCCAGCAGCTTGGCTAGCGGTCCTTACGAGCAGTACTTC.

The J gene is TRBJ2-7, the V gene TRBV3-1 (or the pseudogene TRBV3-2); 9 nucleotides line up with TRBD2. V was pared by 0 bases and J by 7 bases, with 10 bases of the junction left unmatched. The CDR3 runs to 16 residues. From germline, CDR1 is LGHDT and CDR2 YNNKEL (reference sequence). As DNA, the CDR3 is TGTGCCAGCAGCCAAGAGTCTATAGCGGGAGTTGAAGAGCAGTACTTC. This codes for CASSQESIAGVEEQYF.